The sequence of this T cell receptor (beta chain) was determined in a study of T cells after posttransplantation cyclophosphamide. Method: immunoSEQ multiplex PCR; TCRdb's copy keeps in-frame clones and lacks some. The profile shows roughly 15,000 clones, 70% to 90% of them singletons. With 0 bases removed from V and 0 bases from J, the gap between germline ends came to 10 bases. This CDR3 is 16 amino acids long. The germline V gene has CDR1 LGHNT and CDR2 FRNRAP. In this sample, this clone turned up once. Controls had myeloablative marrow grafts with methotrexate and calcineurin inhibitor, sampled at 1 year.

This sequence was found in a male patient aged 30 to 39 who received an allogeneic stem cell transplant from an unrelated donor, was CMV-positive, and had acute and chronic GVHD. The graft donor may have given rise to some T cells. Sequenced material: PBMCs, taken 441 days after allogeneic stem cell transplant with calcineurin inhibitor and methotrexate. J is TRBJ2-3 and V is TRBV12-5, with unresolved D. The CDR3 here is CASGLVLSRSTDTQYF. The CDR3 DNA sequence: TGTGCTAGTGGTTTGGTTCTGAGTCGGAGCACAGATACGCAGTATTTT.